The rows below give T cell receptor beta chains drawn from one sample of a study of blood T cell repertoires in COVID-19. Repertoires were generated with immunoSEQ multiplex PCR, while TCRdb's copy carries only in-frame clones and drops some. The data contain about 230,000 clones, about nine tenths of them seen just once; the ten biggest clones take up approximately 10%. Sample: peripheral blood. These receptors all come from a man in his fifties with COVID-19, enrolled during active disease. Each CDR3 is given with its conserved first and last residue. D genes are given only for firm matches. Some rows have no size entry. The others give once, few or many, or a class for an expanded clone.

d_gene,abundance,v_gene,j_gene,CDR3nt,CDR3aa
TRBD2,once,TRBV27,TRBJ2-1,TGTGCCAGCAGTCCTAGCGGGAGGATCGATGAGCAGTTCTTC,CASSPSGRIDEQFF
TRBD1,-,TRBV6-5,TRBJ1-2,TGTGCCAGCAGTTACTCGGGCGCAGGGGGCGATGGCTACACCTTC,CASSYSGAGGDGYTF
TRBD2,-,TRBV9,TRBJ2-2,TGTGCCAGCAGCGTAGCTAGCGGGGCGAACACCGGGGAGCTGTTTTTT,CASSVASGANTGELFF
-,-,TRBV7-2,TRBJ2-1,TGTGCCAGCAGCTCAGGATTCAACTCCTACAATGAGCAGTTCTTC,CASSSGFNSYNEQFF
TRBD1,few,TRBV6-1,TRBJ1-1,TGTGCCAGCAGTGAAGTTTTAGGGGGCAACACTGAAGCTTTCTTT,CASSEVLGGNTEAFF
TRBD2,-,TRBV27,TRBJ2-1,TGTGCCAGCAAGCCTGGCCAATCCGGACTAGCGGGTGAGCAGTTCTTC,CASKPGQSGLAGEQFF
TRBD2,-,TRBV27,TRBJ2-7,TGTGCCAGCAAACGGACTAGCAGCTCCTACGAGCAGTACTTC,CASKRTSSSYEQYF
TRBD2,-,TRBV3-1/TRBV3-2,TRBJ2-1,TGTGCCAGCAGCCCCAAGGAACTAGCGGGAGGGAAGGGCTCCTACAATGAGCAGTTCTTC,CASSPKELAGGKGSYNEQFF
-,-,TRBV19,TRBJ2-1,TGTGCCAGTAGCCTACTAGGGTTGTCTTACAATGAGCAGTTCTTC,CASSLLGLSYNEQFF
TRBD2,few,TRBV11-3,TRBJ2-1,TGTGCCAGCAGCCTCGGGACTAGCGGGAGGGGTGATGAGCAGTTCTTC,CASSLGTSGRGDEQFF
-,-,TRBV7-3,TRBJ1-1,TGTGCCAGCAGCTTACAGGGTGACACTGAAGCTTTCTTT,CASSLQGDTEAFF
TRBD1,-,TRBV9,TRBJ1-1,TGTGCCAGCAGCGTATCGGGACAGGGTCCCTCAATGAACACTGAAGCTTTCTTT,CASSVSGQGPSMNTEAFF
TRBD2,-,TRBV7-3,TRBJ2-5,TGTGCCAGCAGCCCTGATAGCGGGAGGAGTTCAGAGACCCAGTACTTC,CASSPDSGRSSETQYF
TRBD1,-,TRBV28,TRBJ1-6,TGTGCCAGCAGTCCACTGGACAGGGAAGGGTCACCCCTCCACTTT,CASSPLDREGSPLHF
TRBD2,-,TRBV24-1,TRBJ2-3,TGTGCCACCAGTGATGAAATCGGCCGCGGGGGAACGCAGTATTTT,CATSDEIGRGGTQYF
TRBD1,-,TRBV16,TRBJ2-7,TGTGCCAGCAGCCCCTTTGGGACAGGGGGCCTCGAGCAGTACTTC,CASSPFGTGGLEQYF
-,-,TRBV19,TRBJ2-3,TGTGCCAGTAGTCAGGGACATACAGATACGCAGTATTTT,CASSQGHTDTQYF
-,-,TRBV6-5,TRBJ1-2,TGTGCCAGCAGTCCGCATAGCTTGACTAGGGCTGGCTACACCTTC,CASSPHSLTRAGYTF
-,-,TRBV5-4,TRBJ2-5,-,CASSWGQFGSGTQHF
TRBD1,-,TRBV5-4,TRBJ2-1,TGTGCCAGCAGCGCCGACAGGGCGAAGTACAATGAGCAGTTCTTC,CASSADRAKYNEQFF
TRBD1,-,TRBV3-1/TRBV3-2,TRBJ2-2,TGTGCCAGCAGCCAATTTTGGCCAGGGGGCTTAAACACCGGGGAGCTGTTTTTT,CASSQFWPGGLNTGELFF
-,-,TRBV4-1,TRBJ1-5,TGCGCCAGCAGCCAAAACCCTAACAATCAGCCCCAGCATTTT,CASSQNPNNQPQHF
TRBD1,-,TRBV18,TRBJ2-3,TGTGCCAGCTCACAAATGACAGGGGCCCGCACAGATACGCAGTATTTT,CASSQMTGARTDTQYF
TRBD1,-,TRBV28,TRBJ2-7,TGTGCCAGCAGTACATGGGACAGGGGGCACGAGCAGTACTTC,CASSTWDRGHEQYF
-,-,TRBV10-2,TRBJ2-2,TGCGCCAGCGAGCTCACCGGGGAGCTGTTTTTT,CASELTGELFF
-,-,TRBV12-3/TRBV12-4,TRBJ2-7,TGTGCCAGCCGCGGAGGCTCCTACGAGCAGTACTTC,CASRGGSYEQYF
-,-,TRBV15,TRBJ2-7,TGTGCCACCAGCAGAGATGGGGCCCGTCCTACTAGTGGGGGGACCTACGAGCAGTACTTC,CATSRDGARPTSGGTYEQYF
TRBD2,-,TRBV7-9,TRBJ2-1,TGTGCCAGCAGCGCCCGGACTAGCGGTCTTAGCGGGTACAATGAGCAGTTCTTC,CASSARTSGLSGYNEQFF
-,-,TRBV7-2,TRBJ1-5,TGTGCCAGCAGCCGACAGCACAATCAGCCCCAGCATTTT,CASSRQHNQPQHF